Presented here are 25 T cell receptor beta chains from one specimen sequenced in a study of regulatory T cells in long-lasting Graves disease. Time point here: persistent/refractory GD, antithyroid drugs over 5 years with positive TRAb. From RNA extracted from PBMCs, the TCR library was made. Arm-PCR of CDR3 regions with iRepertoire HTBI primers generated TCR beta libraries. TCRdb itself ran the multiplex PCR reads through MiXCR, one entry per CDR3 protein. Altogether some 470,000 distinct CDR3 sequences are present, around a fifth being singletons, with the ten largest covering more than 6%. The source was peripheral blood mononuclear cells (PBMCs), collected when the disease was refractory, from a patient treated with antithyroid drugs. These receptor sequences come from a female donor with Graves disease.

This clonotype was detected ten times or more. The chain is built from TRBV24-1 and TRBJ1-5, with D possibly matching TRBD1 (5 bases). The CDR3 contains 17 residues. CDR1 is KGHDR and CDR2 is SFDVKD in the germline V gene. V lost 3 bases and J lost 4, with 18 bases in between. The CDR3 region is CATSDPMQGNQNQPQHF. As DNA, the CDR3 is TGTGCCACCAGTGATCCAATGCAGGGAAACCAAAATCAGCCCCAGCATTTT.

This clonotype appeared many times. The gene calls are TRBV5-8 and TRBJ1-1, with D uncertain. Trimming took off 2 bases at V and 0 bases at J, with 20 bases between the two ends. This CDR3 spans 18 amino acids. Per germline, CDR1 SGHTS and CDR2 YDEGEE. The CDR3 here is CASSLKTRWLNMNTEAFF. In DNA form, the CDR3 reads TGTGCCAGCAGCTTAAAGACCCGGTGGCTAAACATGAACACTGAAGCTTTCTTT.

The sample holds many counts of this clonotype. The chain joins TRBV28 to TRBJ1-1; D uncertain. The V end was cut by 5 bases, the J end by 0 bases, with 19 bases between. The V gene's germline CDR1 is MDHEN and CDR2 SYDVKM. This CDR3 is built from 17 residues. CDR3 region: CASSRGSLRRMNTEAFF. CDR3 DNA: TGTGCCAGCAGTCGTGGCTCTTTACGCCGGATGAACACTGAAGCTTTCTTT.

The gene calls are TRBV7-9 and TRBJ2-1, with 8 bases identical to TRBD2. CDR3 length: 15 amino acids. V trimming: 5 bases; J trimming: 8 bases; junction bases outside the gene matches: 11. Germline V gives CDR1 SEHNR, CDR2 FQNEAQ (reference sequence). Here the CDR3 reads CASSQGVAGLDEQFF. The CDR3 DNA reads as TGTGCCAGCAGCCAAGGAGTAGCGGGACTCGATGAGCAGTTCTTC.

This clonotype was seen at least ten times. The chain couples TRBV6-1 to TRBJ2-7; the match to TRBD2 covers 10 bases. Per germline, CDR1 MNHNS and CDR2 SASEGT. The CDR3 is 14 amino acids. V dropped 1 base and J dropped 7; count of bases not matched to a gene: 4. CDR3 amino acids: CASSEVAAGGEQYF. DNA for the CDR3: TGTGCCAGCAGTGAAGTCGCAGCGGGGGGGGAGCAGTACTTC.

This clonotype was seen only a few times. This chain joins TRBV19 and TRBJ1-1; maybe TRBD1 (5 bases). The V end lost 9 bases, the J end lost 1 base, and 15 bases lay between the germline ends. Germline V lookup: CDR1 LNHDA, CDR2 SQIVND (reference sequence). The CDR3 is made up of 14 amino acids. CDR3 sequence: CASNSLTGNTEAFF. Here the CDR3 DNA reads TGTGCCAGCAATTCCCTAACAGGGAACACTGAAGCTTTCTTT.

This clonotype was detected ten times or more. This rearrangement joins TRBV6-1 to TRBJ1-1; no clear D. The CDR3 runs 18 residues. The V end was cut by 7 bases, the J end by 6 bases, with 30 bases between. The germline V gene has CDR1 MNHNS and CDR2 SASEGT. CDR3 residues: CASTSTLGMGSSRSEAFF. CDR3 nucleotides: TGTGCCAGCACTAGCACCCTAGGGATGGGTTCGTCCAGGTCTGAAGCTTTCTTT.

This clonotype was counted at least ten times. The chain carries TRBV28 and TRBJ2-6; 10 positions agree with TRBD1. Germline CDR1 is MDHEN and CDR2 is SYDVKM. This CDR3 spans 18 amino acids. V lost 3 bases to trimming and J lost 9 bases; unmatched junction nucleotides: 14. The CDR3 sequence: CASSFRDRGSLGGNVLTF. The DNA of the CDR3 is TGTGCCAGCAGTTTCCGGGACAGGGGTTCTCTGGGTGGCAACGTCCTGACTTTC.

Many counts were recorded for this clonotype. The chain links TRBV6-2 or TRBV6-3 to TRBJ1-1; maybe TRBD1 (6 bases). The germline V and J ends were trimmed by 4 bases and 2 bases, with 8 bases remaining between them. The germline V gene has CDR1 MNHEY and CDR2 SVGEGT. The length of the CDR3 is 13 residues. CDR3 nucleotides: TGTGCCAGCAGTTGGACAGTCAACACTGAAGCTTTCTTT. Encoded protein: CASSWTVNTEAFF.

This clonotype was seen only a few times. The rearrangement links TRBV6-1 to TRBJ1-5, with 9 bases lining up with TRBD1. This CDR3 comprises 18 residues. The germline V gene has CDR1 MNHNS and CDR2 SASEGT. The J segment lost 10 bases and the V segment lost 5 bases, leaving 21 bases of the junction unmatched. In nucleotides, the CDR3 is TGTGCCAGCAGTCACGACACCCCGGGACAGGGTGCGATCATTCCCCAGCATTTT. Encoded protein: CASSHDTPGQGAIIPQHF.

The genes are TRBV19 and TRBJ2-7; 9 bases match TRBD2. The CDR3 is 15 residues long. J was trimmed by 2 bases and V by 10 bases; bases with no gene match: 12. Germline CDR1 and CDR2: LNHDA and SQIVND (reference sequence). The DNA of the CDR3 is TGTGCCACCGCTAAACTAGCGGGCCAACCCTACGAGCAGTACTTC. Its protein is CATAKLAGQPYEQYF. Full variable domain (outside the CDR3, taken from reference TRBV19 and TRBJ2-7): DGGITQSPKYLFRKEGQNVTLSCEQNLNHDAMYWYRQDPGQGLRLIYYSQIVNDFQKGDIAEGYSVSREKKESFPLTVTSAQKNPTAFYLCATAKLAGQPYEQYFGPGTRLTVT.

This clonotype was recorded many times. The chain combines TRBV3-1 with TRBJ1-2, with 7 bases lining up with TRBD1. The V gene's germline CDR1 is LGHDT and CDR2 YNNKEL (reference sequence). V trimming: 0 bases; J trimming: 8 bases; junction bases outside the gene matches: 3. The CDR3 is 13 amino acids. The CDR3 DNA is TGTGCCAGCAGCCAAGATGGAGGGGGCGGCTACACCTTC. It yields the protein CASSQDGGGGYTF.

The table lists this clonotype with many counts. The chain employs TRBV10-3 and TRBJ2-7, with D uncertain. Trimming pared 0 bases from V and 5 bases from J, leaving 5 bases between. The CDR3 extends over 12 amino acids. Germline CDR1 ENHRY, CDR2 SYGVKD. The CDR3 region is CAISESGDEQYF. The DNA of the CDR3 is TGTGCCATCAGTGAGTCGGGCGACGAGCAGTACTTC.

This clonotype was found a few times. The chain has TRBV7-9 and TRBJ1-2; possibly TRBD1 for D (5 bases). Germline values: CDR1 SEHNR, CDR2 FQNEAQ (reference sequence). The CDR3 contains 14 residues. V shed 4 bases and J shed 8 bases, with 17 bases lying between them. The CDR3 sequence: CASSYGDARGGYTF. Written as DNA, the CDR3 is TGTGCCAGCAGCTACGGGGACGCCCGGGGGGGCTACACCTTC.

The rearrangement uses TRBV2 and TRBJ2-7; 7 bases are shared with TRBD2. V was pared by 5 bases and J by 6 bases, with 10 bases of the junction left unmatched. This CDR3 is built from 14 residues. Germline V gives CDR1 SNHLY, CDR2 FYNNEI. This CDR3 reads CASSYSRETGEQYF. The CDR3 DNA sequence: TGTGCCAGCAGTTATTCGCGGGAGACCGGCGAGCAGTACTTC. The complete variable domain, with remaining parts taken from reference TRBV2 and TRBJ2-7, reads EPEVTQTPSHQVTQMGQEVILRCVPISNHLYFYWYRQILGQKVEFLVSFYNNEISEKSEIFDDQFSVERPDGSNFTLKIRSTKLEDSAMYFCASSYSRETGEQYFGPGTRLTVT.

J is TRBJ2-2 and V is TRBV20-1, with TRBD2 as a possible D gene (6 bases). The V end lost 0 bases, the J end lost 4 bases, and 18 bases lay between the germline ends. CDR3 size: 17 residues. The germline CDR1 and CDR2 sequences are DFQATT and SNEGSKA (reference sequence). CDR3 loop: CSARDREAPSSTGELFF. The CDR3 nucleotides are TGCAGTGCTAGAGACAGGGAGGCCCCGAGTTCCACCGGGGAGCTGTTTTTT.

The chain joins TRBV7-9 to TRBJ2-7, with 7 positions matching TRBD1. V lost 5 bases and J lost 0; bases outside the gene matches: 10. Looked up from germline, CDR1 is SEHNR and CDR2 is FQNEAQ (reference sequence). CDR3 length: 16 amino acids. CDR3: CASSQGEQGFSYEQYF. The CDR3 DNA sequence: TGTGCCAGCAGCCAGGGGGAACAGGGTTTCTCCTACGAGCAGTACTTC.

The chain has TRBV4-1 and TRBJ1-5; D call uncertain. CDR1 is MGHRA and CDR2 is YSYEKL in the germline V gene. This CDR3 is built from 15 residues. The V and J ends lost 4 bases and 0 bases respectively, with 10 bases between them. DNA for the CDR3: TGCGCCAGCAGCCCGAACGTCGATAGCAATCAGCCCCAGCATTTT. Its protein is CASSPNVDSNQPQHF.

Ten or more counts support this clonotype. V usage is TRBV6-1 and J usage is TRBJ2-1, with 7 bases that match TRBD2. V was clipped by 6 bases and J by 10 bases; unmatched bases: 3. This CDR3 is built from 11 residues. Germline CDR1 is MNHNS and CDR2 is SASEGT. The CDR3 is CASRREREQFF. CDR3 sequence (DNA): TGTGCCAGCAGGCGGGAGAGGGAGCAGTTCTTC.

In this sample, this clonotype turned up many times. The V gene is TRBV2, the J gene TRBJ1-6; D is unclear. Trimming pared 4 bases from V and 7 bases from J, leaving 11 bases between. The V gene's germline CDR1 is SNHLY and CDR2 FYNNEI. This CDR3 is 14 amino acids long. This chain's CDR3 is CASSAPPRNSPLHF. CDR3 sequence (DNA): TGTGCCAGCAGTGCCCCCCCCAGAAATTCACCCCTCCACTTT.

V and J are TRBV5-1 and TRBJ1-2; D is undetermined. This CDR3 is built from 14 residues. The germline gives CDR1 SGHRS, CDR2 YFSETQ. V lost 3 bases, J lost 8 bases, and 17 bases lay in between. DNA of the CDR3: TGCGCCAGCAGCTCCGACCTTGCAAGTGGGGGCTACACCTTC. It yields the protein CASSSDLASGGYTF.

This clonotype was counted ten times or more. The chain has TRBV12-3 or TRBV12-4 and TRBJ2-4, with a possible D match to TRBD2 (6 bases). The CDR3 totals 15 residues. Between the trimmed V and J ends, which lost 3 bases and 3 bases, there was a span of 12 bases. The CDR3 coding sequence is TGTGCCAGCAGTTTCTTAAGGGAGGTCAAAAACATTCAGTACTTC. Protein product: CASSFLREVKNIQYF.

This clonotype was seen repeatedly, ten times or more. This chain connects TRBV28 to TRBJ2-7, with unresolved D. V dropped 1 base and J dropped 1 base, with 20 bases sitting between them. Germline V lookup: CDR1 MDHEN, CDR2 SYDVKM. There are 18 residues in the CDR3. The CDR3 bases are TGTGCCAGCAGTTTATTCCCCCGACGCAGTCTCCTTTCCTACGAGCAGTACTTC. Amino acid sequence: CASSLFPRRSLLSYEQYF.

This clonotype was counted ten times or more. The gene calls are TRBV7-3 and TRBJ1-2; TRBD1 agrees at 7 bases. Germline CDR1 reads SGHTA; CDR2 reads FQGTGA. The CDR3 is 13 amino acids. The ends lost 5 bases at V and 6 bases at J; junction bases unmatched: 6. CDR3 sequence (DNA): TGTGCCAGCAGCGACCGGGACAGTAATGGCTACACCTTC. This translates into CASSDRDSNGYTF.

This clonotype was recorded many times. This chain joins TRBV7-3 and TRBJ2-5, with D maybe TRBD1 (5 bases). The V and J ends lost 0 bases and 7 bases respectively, with 15 bases between them. CDR1 is SGHTA, CDR2 FQGTGA, per germline. The CDR3 extends over 15 amino acids. The CDR3 loop reads CASSLTVGPFGTQYF. In DNA form, the CDR3 reads TGTGCCAGCAGCTTAACTGTGGGGCCATTTGGGACCCAGTACTTC.